A single sample is the source of the 8 T cell receptor beta chains below, sequenced in a study of Graves' ophthalmopathy and Graves' hyperthyroidism. From RNA, the CDR3 regions of TCR beta chains were amplified and sequenced. Amplification began with first-round RT-PCR using HTBI primers, then second-round multiplex PCR was performed. TCRdb redid the calling of the multiplex PCR reads with MiXCR, one entry per CDR3 protein. The table has roughly 700,000 distinct CDR3 sequences, roughly 40% seen once; the top ten hold roughly 46%. The sample consisted of peripheral blood. The receptors come from an adult man with Graves' ophthalmopathy.

This clonotype occurred many times. The gene calls are TRBV3-1 and TRBJ2-5; no definite D call. Per germline, CDR1 LGHDT and CDR2 YNNKEL (reference sequence). This CDR3 is built from 12 residues. Trimming removed 3 bases at V and 1 base at J, with 3 bases between. Here the CDR3 DNA reads TGTGCCAGCAGCCAGGTCCAAGAGACCCAGTACTTC. Its translation: CASSQVQETQYF.

The chain uses TRBV7-8 and TRBJ2-5; 9 nucleotides line up with TRBD2. The CDR3 runs to 15 residues. Germline values: CDR1 SGHVS, CDR2 FQNEAQ. Trimming removed 5 bases from V and 5 bases from J; junction bases left unmatched: 9. The CDR3 coding sequence is TGTGCCAGCAGCCAAGATCCAAGCGGGAGGGAGACCCAGTACTTC. Translated, it gives CASSQDPSGRETQYF.

V is TRBV25-1 and J is TRBJ2-2, with 8 bases lining up with TRBD1. The V and J ends lost 6 bases and 7 bases, in that order; junction bases with no gene match: 7. The CDR3 has 14 residues. Germline CDR1 and CDR2: MGHDK and SYGVNS. DNA for the CDR3: TGTGCCAGCAGCGTAAGACAGGGGCTCGGGGAGCTGTTTTTT. Translating gives CASSVRQGLGELFF.

The rearrangement links TRBV20-1 to TRBJ1-1; no clear D gene. Trimming shortened V by 5 bases and J by 0 bases, and 7 bases separated the two germline ends. Per germline, CDR1 DFQATT and CDR2 SNEGSKA (reference sequence). The CDR3 is made up of 12 amino acids. In DNA, the CDR3 is TGCAGTGCTCCCAAAATGAACACTGAAGCTTTCTTT. Amino acids: CSAPKMNTEAFF.

This clonotype has ten or more counts. J is TRBJ2-5 and V is TRBV11-2, with 10 bases identical to TRBD2. Germline V gives CDR1 SGHAT, CDR2 FQNNGV. The junction had 2 bases not matched to a gene; V was cut back by 2 bases and J by 5 bases. The CDR3 has 14 amino acids. The CDR3 sequence: CASSLLAGVETQYF. CDR3 in DNA: TGTGCCAGCAGCTTACTAGCGGGAGTCGAGACCCAGTACTTC.

The chain links TRBV7-9 to TRBJ2-3, with 12 bases fitting TRBD2. CDR1 and CDR2 (germline): SEHNR, FQNEAQ (reference sequence). Trimming took 5 bases from V and 5 from J; bases not matched to a gene: 11. The CDR3 runs to 17 residues. In DNA form, the CDR3 reads TGTGCCAGCAGCCCCCGTACTAGCGGGGGGTACTTAGATACGCAGTATTTT. Translation: CASSPRTSGGYLDTQYF.

This clonotype showed up just a few times. The chain carries TRBV20-1 and TRBJ2-7, with D perhaps matching TRBD2 (5 bases). Trimming took 3 bases from V and 3 from J, leaving 18 bases between them. The CDR3 is 15 residues long. Germline CDR1 and CDR2: DFQATT and SNEGSKA (reference sequence). The CDR3 DNA reads as TGCAGTGCTAGTGACGGAGGAGCTCGGAACTACGAGCAGTACTTC. Translation gives CSASDGGARNYEQYF.

This clonotype was recorded many times. The rearrangement uses TRBV7-9 and TRBJ2-7; D is unclear. Germline V lookup: CDR1 SEHNR, CDR2 FQNEAQ (reference sequence). The CDR3 has 16 residues. V lost 1 base, J lost 6 bases, and 19 bases lay in between. CDR3 bases: TGTGCCAGCAGCTTAGGGGGTCGGACGGCGGTGGGCGAGCAGTACTTC. Protein product: CASSLGGRTAVGEQYF.